These T cell receptor beta chains were read from a single sample in a study of blood T cell repertoires in COVID-19. Profiling relied on immunoSEQ multiplex PCR, and the TCRdb table lists in-frame clones only, not all of them. Seen here are about 190,000 clones, roughly 80% observed once, and the top ten hold 5.5% to 7.5%. Sample: peripheral blood. The receptors were gathered from a woman in her thirties or forties with acute or convalescent COVID-19. The CDR3 runs from the conserved cysteine through the conserved F or W. D genes are given only for firm matches. Some rows mark clone size as missing; the rest say once, few, many or name a class of expanded clone.

d_call j_call clone_size v_call cdr3_nt cdr3_aa
TRBD2 TRBJ2-3 . TRBV5-4 TGTGCCAGCAGCGCCCGACTAGCGGGGGGCGGAGGAGATACGCAGTATTTT CASSARLAGGGGDTQYF
. TRBJ1-2 many TRBV9 TGTGCCAGCAGCGTAGAAGGGACATACAACTATGGCTACACCTTC CASSVEGTYNYGYTF
. TRBJ1-3 . TRBV24-1 TGTGCCACCATGGACACCCGCTCTGGAAACACCATATATTTT CATMDTRSGNTIYF
. TRBJ2-7 . TRBV21-1 TGTGCCAGCCGCCGGGACAGGGGGCAGTACTTC CASRRDRGQYF
. TRBJ1-6 . TRBV30 TGTGCCTGGAGGGGTTTGGGGCGTGGACCCCTCCACTTT CAWRGLGRGPLHF
TRBD1 TRBJ1-1 . TRBV7-9 TGTGCCAGCAGCGGACAGGGCAACACTGAAGCTTTCTTT CASSGQGNTEAFF
. TRBJ2-2 . TRBV28 TGTGCCAGCAGTACCAGGGAAACCCTCGCCGGGGAGCTGTTTTTT CASSTRETLAGELFF
. TRBJ1-1 . TRBV7-3 TGTGCCAGCAGCCTCCTCGACAGAGTCACTGAAGCTTTCTTT CASSLLDRVTEAFF
TRBD1 TRBJ2-1 . TRBV29-1 TGCAGCGTGGTTTTCACAGGGGGGTTTTTCAATGAGCAGTTCTTC CSVVFTGGFFNEQFF
. TRBJ2-7 . TRBV20-1 TGCAGTGCTAGTTGGTACACTACCTACGAGCAGTACTTC CSASWYTTYEQYF
. TRBJ1-6 . TRBV9 TGTGCCAGCAGCGTTGGAGGGAATGGGGCACCCCTCCACTTT CASSVGGNGAPLHF
. TRBJ2-1 . TRBV30 TGTGCCTGGAGTGAATGGGAGCGAAGGAACAATGAGCAGTTCTTC CAWSEWERRNNEQFF
. TRBJ2-1 . TRBV18 TGTGCCAGCTCACTATCGGAGGGCCCCCCCAATGAGCAGTTCTTC CASSLSEGPPNEQFF
TRBD1 TRBJ1-3 . TRBV15 TGTGCCACCAGCAGGAGAACCGACAGGGTCACTGGAAACACCATATATTTT CATSRRTDRVTGNTIYF
. TRBJ1-5 . TRBV19 TGTGCCAGTAGCCCACAGGGTAATCAGCCCCAGCATTTT CASSPQGNQPQHF
. TRBJ2-5 . TRBV28 TGTGCCAGCAGTTCACAGGACCTGGAGACCCAGTACTTC CASSSQDLETQYF
. TRBJ1-5 few TRBV5-6 TGTGCCAGCAGCTTGGGTCCGGATCAGCCCCAGCATTTT CASSLGPDQPQHF
. TRBJ2-7 . TRBV28 TGTGCCAGCAGTTTCCCGACTGAGTACGAGCAGTACTTC CASSFPTEYEQYF
TRBD2 TRBJ2-1 once TRBV7-2 TGTGCCAGCAGCTTAGGTTGGCGGGGGGGCCACGTTGAGCAGTTCTTC CASSLGWRGGHVEQFF
TRBD1 TRBJ1-2 few TRBV30 TGTGCCTGGAGTGTACAGGGGTATGGCTACACCTTC CAWSVQGYGYTF
TRBD1 TRBJ1-4 . TRBV25-1 TGTGCCAGCAGTGAATTGGAATTACAGGGGGTCAATGAAAAACTGTTTTTT CASSELELQGVNEKLFF
. TRBJ1-5 . TRBV7-2 TGTGCCAGCAGCTTAGTACTAGCAGAGAATCAGCCCCAGCATTTT CASSLVLAENQPQHF
TRBD2 TRBJ2-7 . TRBV28 TGTGCCAGCAGTGGAGTAGGGACCCCTAGCGGGGGAACCTACGAGCAGTACTTC CASSGVGTPSGGTYEQYF
TRBD1 TRBJ1-1 . TRBV7-2 TGTGCCAGCAGCTCAATGACAGGGGTTGAAGCTTTCTTT CASSSMTGVEAFF
. TRBJ1-2 . TRBV19 TGTGCCAGTAGTATAGACGGACAATCCTCCTATGGCTACACCTTC CASSIDGQSSYGYTF
. TRBJ2-7 once TRBV3-1/TRBV3-2 TGTGCCAGCAGCCTAAGTCGTAGACAGACCTACGAGCAGTACTTC CASSLSRRQTYEQYF
. TRBJ2-7 . TRBV3-1/TRBV3-2 TGTGCCAGCAGCCAAGGGGGACTCGAGCAGTACTTC CASSQGGLEQYF
. TRBJ2-6 . TRBV19 TGTGCCAGTACCGTACAATCAGGGAACTCTGGGGCCAACGTCCTGACTTTC CASTVQSGNSGANVLTF